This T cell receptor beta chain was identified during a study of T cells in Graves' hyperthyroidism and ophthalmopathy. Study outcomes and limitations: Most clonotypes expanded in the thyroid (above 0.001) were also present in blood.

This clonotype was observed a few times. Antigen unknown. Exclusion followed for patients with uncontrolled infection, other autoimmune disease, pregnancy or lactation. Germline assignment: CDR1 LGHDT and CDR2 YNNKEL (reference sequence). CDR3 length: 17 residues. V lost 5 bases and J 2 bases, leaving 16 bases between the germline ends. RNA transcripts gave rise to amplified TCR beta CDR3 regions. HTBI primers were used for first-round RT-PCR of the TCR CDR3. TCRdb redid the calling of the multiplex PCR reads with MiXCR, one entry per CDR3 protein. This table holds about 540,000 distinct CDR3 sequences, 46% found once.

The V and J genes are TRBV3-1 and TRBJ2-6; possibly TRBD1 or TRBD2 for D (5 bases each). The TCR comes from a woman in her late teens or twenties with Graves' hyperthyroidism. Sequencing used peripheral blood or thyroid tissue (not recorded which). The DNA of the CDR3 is TGTGCCAGCAGCGACAGCCGATCGGGAACTGGGGCCAACGTCCTGACTTTC. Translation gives CASSDSRSGTGANVLTF. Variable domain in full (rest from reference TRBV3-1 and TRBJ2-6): DTAVSQTPKYLVTQMGNDKSIKCEQNLGHDTMYWYKQDSKKFLKIMFSYNNKELIINETVPNRFSPKSPDKAHLNLHINSLELGDSAVYFCASSDSRSGTGANVLTFGAGSRLTVL.